What follows are 20 T cell receptor beta chains derived from one specimen sequenced in a study of cytomegalovirus exposure and HLA in healthy donors. Generated by immunoSEQ multiplex PCR, the TCRdb table keeps only in-frame clones and is missing some. The table lists roughly 43,000 clones, approximately 93% of them singletons. Sequencing was carried out using PBMCs. The receptors were sampled from a young woman in good health and CMV-seronegative.

The rearrangement links TRBV19 to TRBJ1-1, with TRBD1 matching over 7 bases. The CDR3 has 14 amino acids. CDR1 is LNHDA, CDR2 SQIVND, per germline (reference sequence). After removal of 5 bases from V and 1 base from J, the junction contained 4 bases not matched to a gene. Here the CDR3 DNA reads TGTGCCAGTAGTCACCGGGACAGGAACACTGAAGCTTTCTTT. This codes for CASSHRDRNTEAFF.

V gene TRBV2 combines with J gene TRBJ2-6; 8 bases line up with TRBD2. Germline V lookup: CDR1 SNHLY, CDR2 FYNNEI. Trimming cost V 6 bases and J 1 base; bases outside gene matches: 8. CDR3 length equals 17 residues. The CDR3 DNA sequence: TGTGCCAGCAGCCGCGGGGGACTAGTATCTGGGGCCAACGTCCTGACTTTC. This encodes CASSRGGLVSGANVLTF.

The V and J genes are TRBV5-4 and TRBJ2-7; 8 nucleotides agree with TRBD1. The CDR3 has 14 residues. Per the germline V gene, CDR1 is SGHNT and CDR2 is YYREEE (reference sequence). The junction had 13 bases not matched to a gene; V was cut back by 7 bases and J by 7 bases. CDR3 nucleotides: TGTGCCAGCTGGCCCTACCAGGGGGCAAAGGAGCAGTACTTC. It translates to CASWPYQGAKEQYF.

The genes are TRBV6-4 and TRBJ2-3, with 12 bases matching TRBD2. In germline, CDR1 is MRHNA, CDR2 SNTAGT. V was pared by 5 bases and J by 3 bases, with 3 bases of the junction left unmatched. This CDR3 region has 15 residues. CDR3 coding DNA: TGTGCCAGCAGTCCTAGCGGGGGGGCTACAGATACGCAGTATTTT. It codes for CASSPSGGATDTQYF.

The genes are TRBV7-9 and TRBJ2-3; 9 bases fit TRBD1. The CDR3 has 17 amino acids. Germline V gives CDR1 SEHNR, CDR2 FQNEAQ (reference sequence). V was clipped by 1 base and J by 5 bases; unmatched bases: 10. The CDR3 loop is CASSLVVRDRAGDTQYF. CDR3 DNA sequence: TGTGCCAGCAGCTTAGTGGTACGGGACAGGGCGGGAGATACGCAGTATTTT.

The chain couples TRBV11-2 to TRBJ1-4; D gene unclear. The CDR3 contains 15 residues. The germline gives CDR1 SGHAT, CDR2 FQNNGV. Between the trimmed V and J ends, which lost 1 base and 4 bases, there was a span of 10 bases. The CDR3 DNA reads TGTGCCAGCAGCTTAGTAGGCAGCGATAATGAAAAACTGTTTTTT. It encodes CASSLVGSDNEKLFF.

The CDR3 region has the DNA TGTGCCAGCAGTTACACACTGACAGGGACCTACAATGAGCAGTTCTTC. Its protein product is CASSYTLTGTYNEQFF. V usage is TRBV6-6 and J usage is TRBJ2-1; 7 bases are a match to TRBD1. Germline V lookup: CDR1 MNHNY, CDR2 SVGAGI (reference sequence). V shed 2 bases, J shed 2 bases, and the junction held 6 bases outside the gene matches. The CDR3 spans 16 residues.

This sequence joins TRBV27 and TRBJ2-1; 10 bases align to TRBD1. This CDR3 region has 16 residues. V dropped 6 bases and J dropped 6; count of bases not matched to a gene: 11. Germline V CDR1 and CDR2: MNHEY, SMNVEV (reference sequence). The CDR3 DNA sequence: TGTGCCAGCAGGGAGTTAGGGACAGGGGTACGCAATGAGCAGTTCTTC. Translating gives CASRELGTGVRNEQFF.

Worth noting for this clone: This same CDR3 is encoded by further DNA sequences in the sample. The chain links TRBV19 to TRBJ2-7; D may be TRBD2 (5 bases). In germline, CDR1 is LNHDA, CDR2 SQIVND (reference sequence). CDR3 length: 14 amino acids. The V end lost 1 base, the J end lost 1 base, and 8 bases lay between the germline ends. The chain's CDR3 is CASSIGGGSYEQYF. The CDR3 DNA reads as TGTGCCAGTAGTATAGGAGGCGGGTCCTACGAGCAGTACTTC.

This clone appeared a single time. In DNA form, the CDR3 reads TGTGCCAGCAGCTACGGGGGAGGGGGAGTGGGGACCCAGTACTTC. Its protein product is CASSYGGGGVGTQYF. The J gene is TRBJ2-5, the V gene TRBV7-8; TRBD2 might be the D (7 bases). There are 15 residues in the CDR3. V was pared by 4 bases and J by 7 bases, with 19 bases between. CDR1 and CDR2 (germline): SGHVS, FQNEAQ.

This clone was seen a single time. The CDR3 DNA is TGTGCCAGCAGCCCGCGACAGGGGACCACAGATACGCAGTATTTT. Its translation is CASSPRQGTTDTQYF. The genes are TRBV11-2 and TRBJ2-3, with 8 bases matching TRBD1. Looked up from germline, CDR1 is SGHAT and CDR2 is FQNNGV. After removal of 5 bases from V and 2 bases from J, the junction contained 6 bases not matched to a gene. The CDR3 has 15 residues. Variable domain in full (rest from reference TRBV11-2 and TRBJ2-3): EAGVAQSPRYKIIEKRQSVAFWCNPISGHATLYWYQQILGQGPKLLIQFQNNGVVDDSQLPKDRFSAERLKGVDSTLKIQPAKLEDSAVYLCASSPRQGTTDTQYFGPGTRLTVL.

J is TRBJ2-3 and V is TRBV19; 7 bases map to TRBD1. The germline V gene has CDR1 LNHDA and CDR2 SQIVND (reference sequence). The CDR3 runs to 13 residues. V was clipped by 10 bases and J by 4 bases; unmatched bases: 8. The CDR3 here is CATRNTGADTQYF. CDR3 coding DNA: TGTGCCACCAGGAACACAGGGGCAGATACGCAGTATTTT.

CDR3 DNA sequence: TGTGCCAGTAAAAGACAGAGTAATGAAAAACTGTTTTTT. Its translation: CASKRQSNEKLFF. V usage is TRBV19 and J usage is TRBJ1-4; tentative D call: TRBD1 (5 bases). Trimming took off 7 bases at V and 4 bases at J, with 10 bases between the two ends. CDR1 LNHDA and CDR2 SQIVND come from the germline V gene (reference sequence). The CDR3 sequence is 13 residues long.

The V call is TRBV6-5, the J call TRBJ1-2, with 8 bases lining up with TRBD1. The V segment lost 8 bases and the J segment 4 bases; nucleotides outside the gene matches: 12. The germline CDR1 and CDR2 sequences are MNHEY and SVGAGI. The CDR3 sequence is 15 residues long. CDR3 in DNA: TGTGCCAGCGGATCGGGCCAGGGGGCTCTCTATGGCTACACCTTC. Amino acid sequence: CASGSGQGALYGYTF.

The chain joins TRBV2 to TRBJ2-7; TRBD1 is a possible D gene (5 bases). The CDR3 is made up of 13 amino acids. The V end was cut by 8 bases, the J end by 5 bases, with 16 bases between. CDR1 and CDR2 (germline): SNHLY, FYNNEI. CDR3 nucleotides: TGTGCCAGCGCTGACGCGACAGCCCACGAGCAGTACTTC. Translating gives CASADATAHEQYF.

Notes on this clone: A read error may produce the germline difference seen at one junction end. This chain connects TRBV27 to TRBJ2-3; the match to TRBD2 covers 11 bases. This CDR3 is 15 amino acids long. CDR1 and CDR2 (germline): MNHEY, SMNVEV (reference sequence). CDR3 bases: TGTGCCAGCAGGGTACTAGCGGGGGAGTCAGATGCGCAGTATTTT. Its protein product is CASRVLAGESDAQYF.

This chain links TRBV11-2 with TRBJ2-3; the match to TRBD1 covers 7 bases. Unmatched junction bases numbered 6, after V lost 1 base and J lost 2 bases. CDR3 length: 16 amino acids. Germline CDR1 and CDR2: SGHAT and FQNNGV. The CDR3 DNA is TGTGCCAGCAGCTTAGTTGGGACAGTTTCCACAGATACGCAGTATTTT. As protein: CASSLVGTVSTDTQYF. Looking up the rest from reference TRBV11-2 and TRBJ2-3 gives the full variable domain: EAGVAQSPRYKIIEKRQSVAFWCNPISGHATLYWYQQILGQGPKLLIQFQNNGVVDDSQLPKDRFSAERLKGVDSTLKIQPAKLEDSAVYLCASSLVGTVSTDTQYFGPGTRLTVL.

This clone was seen a few times. This CDR3 is CASSPLQGSSYEQYF. The CDR3 coding sequence is TGTGCCAGCTCACCCCTACAGGGGAGCTCCTACGAGCAGTACTTC. J is TRBJ2-7 and V is TRBV18; the match to TRBD1 covers 7 bases. Germline V gives CDR1 KGHSH, CDR2 LQKENI. Trimming took 3 bases from V and 0 from J; bases not matched to a gene: 5. The CDR3 has 15 amino acids.

The chain couples TRBV5-8 to TRBJ2-6; 9 bases are shared with TRBD1. This CDR3 spans 16 amino acids. The J segment lost 0 bases and the V segment lost 9 bases, leaving 7 bases of the junction unmatched. CDR1 SGHTS and CDR2 YDEGEE come from the germline V gene. This CDR3 is CATRTGVNSGANVLTF. Written as DNA, the CDR3 is TGTGCCACCAGGACAGGGGTTAACTCTGGGGCCAACGTCCTGACTTTC.

V is TRBV7-9 and J is TRBJ1-2; TRBD1 aligns across 10 bases. J was trimmed by 4 bases and V by 4 bases; bases with no gene match: 9. From germline, CDR1 is SEHNR and CDR2 FQNEAQ (reference sequence). The CDR3 extends over 16 amino acids. The chain's CDR3 is CASSSGPTGGAYGYTF. CDR3 DNA: TGTGCCAGCAGCTCCGGCCCGACAGGGGGCGCCTATGGCTACACCTTC.